The 17 T cell receptor beta chains reported below all come from one sample, sequenced in a study of T cells in Graves' hyperthyroidism and ophthalmopathy (dated by TCRdb to the late 2010s). The receptor library was made with multiplex PCR. Sequenced on an Illumina HiSeq 2000. Amplification of TCR beta CDR3 regions was carried out from RNA transcripts. A first-round RT-PCR of the TCR CDR3 used the HTBI primer set with the Qiagen OneStep RT-PCR kit. TCRdb reworked the public reads: Q25 trimming with fastp, MiXCR clone assembly, productive beta chains retained. Rows with one shared CDR3 protein collapse into an entry with the most common genes and DNA. The sample table contains fewer than 450,000 distinct CDR3 sequences; only one count was recorded for over 13% of them. The ten biggest clones cover around 30% of the sample. Sequencing was done on a sample of blood. These receptors were taken from a man in his fifties with Graves' ophthalmopathy.

There are many counts of this clonotype. This chain links TRBV5-1 with TRBJ2-7; tentative D call: TRBD2 (5 bases). Germline V gene sequence: CDR1 SGHRS, CDR2 YFSETQ. The CDR3 is 13 amino acids. V lost 4 bases and J lost 1, with 9 bases in between. The CDR3 DNA reads TGCGCCAGCAGCATCGACTATTCCTACGAGCAGTACTTC. Translating gives CASSIDYSYEQYF.

This clonotype was observed at least ten times. The V and J genes are TRBV28 and TRBJ2-7; D is perhaps TRBD2 (6 bases). Germline V gives CDR1 MDHEN, CDR2 SYDVKM. The CDR3 contains 15 residues. The V end lost 5 bases, the J end lost 6 bases, and 20 bases lay between the germline ends. The CDR3 DNA follows: TGTGCCAGCAGTCCCTCCCGGGAGAGAGGGATCGAGCAGTACTTC. Its translation is CASSPSRERGIEQYF.

Ten or more counts support this clonotype. The chain joins TRBV3-1 to TRBJ2-1; D is perhaps TRBD1 (5 bases). The V gene lost 0 bases and the J gene lost 8 bases, with 11 bases spanning the gap. The CDR3 extends over 14 amino acids. Germline V gene sequence: CDR1 LGHDT, CDR2 YNNKEL (reference sequence). The CDR3 DNA reads TGTGCCAGCAGCCAAGATCGTGGGGCCCATGAGCAGTTCTTC. Its protein product is CASSQDRGAHEQFF.

This clonotype was observed many times. The chain uses TRBV28 and TRBJ2-1; 12 bases agree with TRBD2. The CDR3 runs 14 residues. After removal of 7 bases from V and 13 bases from J, the junction contained 11 bases not matched to a gene. The V gene's germline CDR1 is MDHEN and CDR2 SYDVKM. CDR3 DNA: TGTGCCAGCATCCCCGGACTAGCGGGGCTTGGTCAGTTCTTC. Translation gives CASIPGLAGLGQFF. Full variable domain (remainder filled in from reference TRBV28 and TRBJ2-1): DVKVTQSSRYLVKRTGEKVFLECVQDMDHENMFWYRQDPGLGLRLIYFSYDVKMKEKGDIPEGYSVSREKKERFSLILESASTNQTSMYLCASIPGLAGLGQFFGPGTRLTVL.

This clonotype was counted ten times or more. The chain is built from TRBV20-1 and TRBJ2-3; D gene uncertain. The germline gives CDR1 DFQATT, CDR2 SNEGSKA (reference sequence). The V end was cut by 5 bases, the J end by 9 bases, with 15 bases between. The CDR3 is made up of 12 amino acids. CDR3 nucleotide sequence: TGCAGTGCTCTCCCGCATGACATCACGCAGTATTTT. It translates to CSALPHDITQYF.

This clonotype was found a few times. The chain is built from TRBV28 and TRBJ2-5; D uncertain. This CDR3 is built from 15 residues. The V gene's germline CDR1 is MDHEN and CDR2 SYDVKM. Between the trimmed V and J ends, which lost 3 bases and 4 bases, there was a span of 15 bases. In DNA, the CDR3 is TGTGCCAGCAGTTTTTCGGGTACGGTGCGAGAGACCCAGTACTTC. This sequence encodes CASSFSGTVRETQYF.

The rearrangement links TRBV27 to TRBJ2-6, with 11 bases fitting TRBD2. This CDR3 spans 19 amino acids. Unmatched junction bases numbered 10, after V lost 5 bases and J lost 1 base. Per germline, CDR1 MNHEY and CDR2 SMNVEV (reference sequence). In nucleotides, the CDR3 is TGTGCCAGCAGTAAAATTGGACTAGCGGGCCGATCTGGGGCCAACGTCCTGACTTTC. Residues: CASSKIGLAGRSGANVLTF.

The chain carries TRBV14 and TRBJ2-4; D may be TRBD1 (6 bases). The CDR3 is made up of 13 amino acids. Germline-derived CDR1 and CDR2 are SGHDN and FVKESK. Trimming shortened V by 0 bases and J by 10 bases, and 10 bases separated the two germline ends. CDR3 residues: CASSQDRQGIQYF. The CDR3 DNA sequence: TGTGCCAGCAGCCAAGATCGGCAGGGGATTCAGTACTTC.

The chain joins TRBV14 to TRBJ2-5; D not certain. CDR1 is SGHDN, CDR2 FVKESK, per germline. Trimming removed 2 bases at V and 5 bases at J, with 9 bases between. The CDR3 spans 13 residues. CDR3 coding DNA: TGTGCCAGCAGCCAATATGCTGGGGAGACCCAGTACTTC. Translating gives CASSQYAGETQYF.

The table lists this clonotype with many counts. The chain joins TRBV2 to TRBJ2-7; D is uncertain. The ends were cut back, 7 bases at V and 4 bases at J, with 14 bases in the middle. The germline V gene encodes CDR1 SNHLY and CDR2 FYNNEI. CDR3 length: 13 residues. The CDR3: CASKYYELYEQYF. CDR3 nucleotides: TGTGCCAGCAAGTACTACGAATTGTACGAGCAGTACTTC.

This clonotype was counted many times. This chain uses TRBV5-1 with TRBJ2-1, with 10 bases lining up with TRBD2. The CDR3 is 15 amino acids. The trim removed 4 bases at V and 5 bases at J, leaving 6 bases unmatched. CDR1 is SGHRS and CDR2 is YFSETQ in the germline V gene. CDR3 bases: TGCGCCAGCAGCCAACCTACTAGCGGGAACAATGAGCAGTTCTTC. Translating it yields CASSQPTSGNNEQFF.

This clonotype has ten or more counts. DNA of the CDR3: TGTGCCAGCAGTCGGGGACAAGTCGGGACAGATACGCAGTATTTT. Its protein is CASSRGQVGTDTQYF. J is TRBJ2-3 and V is TRBV27; a possible D gene is TRBD1 (6 bases). Germline CDR1 and CDR2: MNHEY and SMNVEV (reference sequence). The CDR3 length is 15 residues. V was trimmed by 5 bases and J by 3 bases, leaving 15 bases between them.

This clonotype has just a few counts. The chain links TRBV12-3 or TRBV12-4 to TRBJ2-3; D remains unclear. V was shortened by 6 bases and J by 0 bases, with 16 bases between the two germline ends. The CDR3 spans 16 residues. The DNA of the CDR3 is TGTGCCAGCAGCACTGCTACCAGAGTAAGCACAGATACGCAGTATTTT. Protein: CASSTATRVSTDTQYF.

Many counts were recorded for this clonotype. Its ends do not fully match the called genes, so a read error is possible. The V call is TRBV7-9, the J call TRBJ2-7; either TRBD1 or TRBD2 may supply D (7 bases each). This CDR3 contains 13 residues. The V gene's germline CDR1 is SEHNR and CDR2 FQNEAQ (reference sequence). CDR3 region: CASSIAGGGEQYF. The CDR3, as DNA: TGTGCCAGCAGCATAGCAGGGGGAGGGGAGCAGTACTTC.

The CDR3 DNA sequence: TGCAGTGCTGCTGATTTGACGGGGGACAATGAGCAGTTCTTC. Translated: CSAADLTGDNEQFF. V and J are TRBV20-1 and TRBJ2-1; possibly TRBD2 for D (6 bases). V shed 5 bases and J shed 5 bases, with 16 bases lying between them. The germline V gene encodes CDR1 DFQATT and CDR2 SNEGSKA (reference sequence). The CDR3 runs to 14 residues.

A few counts support this clonotype. The rearrangement joins TRBV20-1 to TRBJ1-6; D remains ambiguous. Germline V lookup: CDR1 DFQATT, CDR2 SNEGSKA (reference sequence). This CDR3 has 16 residues. Trimming cost V 3 bases and J 0 bases, with 12 bases left between them. In nucleotides, the CDR3 is TGCAGTGCTAGGGAAGGGAAGGGCTCCTATAATTCACCCCTCCACTTT. The encoded protein is CSAREGKGSYNSPLHF.

Only a few counts were recorded for this clonotype. DNA of the CDR3: TGTGCCAGCAGCTCGGGACTTCACACAGATACGCAGTATTTT. As protein: CASSSGLHTDTQYF. The gene calls are TRBV14 and TRBJ2-3; D perhaps matches TRBD2 (6 bases). CDR3 length equals 14 residues. V lost 5 bases, J lost 2 bases, and 11 bases lay in between. Germline V gene lookup returns CDR1 SGHDN and CDR2 FVKESK.